This paragraph reports one T cell receptor beta chain. The sample is drawn from a study of blood T cell repertoires in COVID-19. Study-level information: Sites in the United States, Italy and Spain provided acute and convalescent COVID-19 samples.

Authors' methods: Reference gene primer amplification gave estimated nucleated cell counts. The repertoire was sequenced with immunoSEQ multiplex PCR; TCRdb's copy has only in-frame clones and lacks some. The V and J calls and clone size were taken over from that table, and D and trimming were inferred from the DNA. Of over 150,000 clones in the sample, about 90% are singletons; the top ten hold roughly 7%. Which cohort a participant joined came from the clinical history participants gave. V was clipped by 8 bases and J by 6 bases; unmatched bases: 14. Germline CDR1 and CDR2: GTSNPN and SVGIG (reference sequence). This CDR3 spans 15 amino acids.

Sequencing was carried out using PBMCs or T cells enriched from blood (not recorded which). The sequence derives from a woman between 50 and 59 years old who had recovered from COVID-19. The chain carries TRBV30 and TRBJ2-3; 10 bases map to TRBD2. The CDR3 DNA sequence: TGTGCCCGGGAAGGAGCGGGAGGGCTAGGGGATACGCAGTATTTT. This translates into CAREGAGGLGDTQYF.